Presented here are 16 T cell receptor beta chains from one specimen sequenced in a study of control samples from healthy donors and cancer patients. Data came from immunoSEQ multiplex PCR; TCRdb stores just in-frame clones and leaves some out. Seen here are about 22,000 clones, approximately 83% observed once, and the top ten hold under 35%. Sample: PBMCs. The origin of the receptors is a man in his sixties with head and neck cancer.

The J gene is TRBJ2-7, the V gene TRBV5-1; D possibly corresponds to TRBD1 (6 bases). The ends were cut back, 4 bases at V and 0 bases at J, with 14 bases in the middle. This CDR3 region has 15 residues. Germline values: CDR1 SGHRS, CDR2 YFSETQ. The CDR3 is CASSPTDRLSYEQYF. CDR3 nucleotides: TGCGCCAGCAGCCCAACAGACAGGCTCTCCTACGAGCAGTACTTC.

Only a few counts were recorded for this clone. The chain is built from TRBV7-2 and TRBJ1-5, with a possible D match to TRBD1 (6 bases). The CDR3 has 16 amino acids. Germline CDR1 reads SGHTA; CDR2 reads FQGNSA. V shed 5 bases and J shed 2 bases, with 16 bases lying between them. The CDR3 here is CASSTERGMGNQPQHF. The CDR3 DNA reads TGTGCCAGCAGCACCGAAAGGGGGATGGGCAATCAGCCCCAGCATTTT.

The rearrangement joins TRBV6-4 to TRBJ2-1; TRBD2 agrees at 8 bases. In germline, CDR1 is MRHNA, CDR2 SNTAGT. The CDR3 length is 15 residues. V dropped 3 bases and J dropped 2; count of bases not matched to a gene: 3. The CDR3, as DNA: TGTGCCAGCAGTGAACTAGCGGAAGCCTACAATGAGCAGTTCTTC. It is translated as CASSELAEAYNEQFF.

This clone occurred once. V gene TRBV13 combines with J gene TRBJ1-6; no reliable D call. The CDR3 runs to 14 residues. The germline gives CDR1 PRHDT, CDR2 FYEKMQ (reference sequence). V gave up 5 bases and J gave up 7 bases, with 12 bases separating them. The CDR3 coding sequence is TGTGCCAGCAGCCCCCGGGTAGCCAATTCACCCCTCCACTTT. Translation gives CASSPRVANSPLHF.

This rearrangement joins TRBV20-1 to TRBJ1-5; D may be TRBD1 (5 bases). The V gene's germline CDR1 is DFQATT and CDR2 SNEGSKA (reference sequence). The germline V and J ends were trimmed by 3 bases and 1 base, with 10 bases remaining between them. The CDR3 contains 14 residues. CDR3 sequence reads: CSASRAGSNQPQHF. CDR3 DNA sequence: TGCAGTGCTAGTCGGGCAGGGAGCAATCAGCCCCAGCATTTT.

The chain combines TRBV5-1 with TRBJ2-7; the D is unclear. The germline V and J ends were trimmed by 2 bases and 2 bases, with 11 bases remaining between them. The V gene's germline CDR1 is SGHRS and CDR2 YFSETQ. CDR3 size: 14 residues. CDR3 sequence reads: CASSFDNRAYEQYF. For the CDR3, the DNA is TGCGCCAGCAGCTTTGACAACAGAGCCTACGAGCAGTACTTC.

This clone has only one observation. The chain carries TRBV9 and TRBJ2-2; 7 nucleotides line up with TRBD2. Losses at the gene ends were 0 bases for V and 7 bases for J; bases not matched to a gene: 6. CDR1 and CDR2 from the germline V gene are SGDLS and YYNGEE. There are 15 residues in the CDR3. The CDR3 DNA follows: TGTGCCAGCAGCGTAGTCCCGGGGGGAGGCGGGGAGCTGTTTTTT. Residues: CASSVVPGGGGELFF.

Here the CDR3 reads CASSQGYGPAYEQYF. The CDR3 DNA sequence: TGTGCCAGCAGCCAAGGGTACGGGCCCGCCTACGAGCAGTACTTC. The V and J genes are TRBV14 and TRBJ2-7; D remains unclear. The CDR3 contains 15 residues. Trimming took 1 base from V and 2 from J, leaving 12 bases between them. Germline CDR1 is SGHDN and CDR2 is FVKESK. The full variable domain, in which reference TRBV14 and TRBJ2-7 provide the parts outside the CDR3, is EAGVTQFPSHSVIEKGQTVTLRCDPISGHDNLYWYRRVMGKEIKFLLHFVKESKQDESGMPNNRFLAERTGGTYSTLKVQPAELEDSGVYFCASSQGYGPAYEQYFGPGTRLTVT.

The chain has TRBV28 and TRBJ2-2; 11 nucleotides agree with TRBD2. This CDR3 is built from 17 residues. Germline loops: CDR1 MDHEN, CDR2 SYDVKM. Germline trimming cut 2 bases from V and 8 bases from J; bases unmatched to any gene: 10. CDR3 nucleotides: TGTGCCAGCAGTTTAGATAGCGGGGGGGCGTGCGCAGGGGAGCTGTTTTTT. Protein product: CASSLDSGGACAGELFF.

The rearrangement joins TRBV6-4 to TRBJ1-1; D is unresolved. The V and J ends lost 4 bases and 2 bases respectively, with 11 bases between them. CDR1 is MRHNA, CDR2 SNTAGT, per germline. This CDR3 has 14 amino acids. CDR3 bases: TGTGCCAGCAGTGCCTCGCCCGGAAACACTGAAGCTTTCTTT. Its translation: CASSASPGNTEAFF.

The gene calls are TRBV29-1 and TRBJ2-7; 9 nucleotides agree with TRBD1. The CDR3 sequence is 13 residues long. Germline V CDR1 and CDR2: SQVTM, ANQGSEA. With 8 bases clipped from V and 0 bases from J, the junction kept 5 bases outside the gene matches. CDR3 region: CSIRTGDSYEQYF. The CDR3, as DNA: TGCAGCATCCGGACAGGGGACTCCTACGAGCAGTACTTC.

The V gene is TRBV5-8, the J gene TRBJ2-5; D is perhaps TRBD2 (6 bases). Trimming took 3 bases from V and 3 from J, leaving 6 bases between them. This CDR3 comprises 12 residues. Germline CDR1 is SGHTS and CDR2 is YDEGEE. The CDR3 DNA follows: TGTGCCAGCAGCTGGGGGGAAGAGACCCAGTACTTC. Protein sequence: CASSWGEETQYF.

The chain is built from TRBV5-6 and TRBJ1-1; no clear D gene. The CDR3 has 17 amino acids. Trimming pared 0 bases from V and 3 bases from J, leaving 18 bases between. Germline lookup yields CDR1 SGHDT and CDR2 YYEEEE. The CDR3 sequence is CASSLADWVISDTEAFF. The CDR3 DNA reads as TGTGCCAGCAGCTTGGCGGATTGGGTAATTTCGGACACTGAAGCTTTCTTT. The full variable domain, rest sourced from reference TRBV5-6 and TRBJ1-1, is DAGVTQSPTHLIKTRGQQVTLRCSPKSGHDTVSWYQQALGQGPQFIFQYYEEEERQRGNFPDRFSGHQFPNYSSELNVNALLLGDSALYLCASSLADWVISDTEAFFGQGTRLTVV.

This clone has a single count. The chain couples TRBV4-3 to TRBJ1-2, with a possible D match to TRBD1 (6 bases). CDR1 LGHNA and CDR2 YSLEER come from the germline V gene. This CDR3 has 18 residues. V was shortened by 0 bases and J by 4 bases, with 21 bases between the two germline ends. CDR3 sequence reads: CASSQERSTGAYLYGYTF. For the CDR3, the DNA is TGCGCCAGCAGCCAAGAGAGGTCGACAGGAGCCTACCTCTATGGCTACACCTTC.

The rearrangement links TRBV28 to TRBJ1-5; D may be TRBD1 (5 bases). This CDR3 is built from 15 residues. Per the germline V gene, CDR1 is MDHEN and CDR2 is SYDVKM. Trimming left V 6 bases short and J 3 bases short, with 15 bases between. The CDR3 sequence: CASSPGGVFNQPQHF. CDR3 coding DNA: TGTGCCAGCAGCCCCGGGGGGGTCTTCAATCAGCCCCAGCATTTT.

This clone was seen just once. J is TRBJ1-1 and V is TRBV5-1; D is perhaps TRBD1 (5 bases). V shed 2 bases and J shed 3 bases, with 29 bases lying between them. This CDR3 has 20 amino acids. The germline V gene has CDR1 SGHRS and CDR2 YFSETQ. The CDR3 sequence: CASSLVRRGREAIRDTEAFF. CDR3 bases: TGCGCCAGCAGCTTAGTGAGACGGGGCAGGGAGGCTATTCGGGACACTGAAGCTTTCTTT.